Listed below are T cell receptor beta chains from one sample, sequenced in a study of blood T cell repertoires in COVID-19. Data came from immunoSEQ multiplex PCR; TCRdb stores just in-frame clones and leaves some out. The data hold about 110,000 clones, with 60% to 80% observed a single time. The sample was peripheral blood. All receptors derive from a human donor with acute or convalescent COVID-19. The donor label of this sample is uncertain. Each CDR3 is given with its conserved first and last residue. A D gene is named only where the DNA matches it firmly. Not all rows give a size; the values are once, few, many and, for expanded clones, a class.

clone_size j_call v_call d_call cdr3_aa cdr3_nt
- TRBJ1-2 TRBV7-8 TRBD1 CASSDGQGAFGYTF TGTGCCAGCAGCGATGGACAGGGGGCGTTTGGCTACACCTTC
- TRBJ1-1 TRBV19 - CASSISPGLTNTEAFF TGTGCCAGTAGTATATCGCCCGGACTGACGAACACTGAAGCTTTCTTT
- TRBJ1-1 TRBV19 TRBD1 CASSIVGGQSTEAFF TGTGCCAGTAGTATAGTAGGGGGACAGTCCACTGAAGCTTTCTTT
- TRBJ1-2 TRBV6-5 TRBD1 CASRTGGVDYGYTF TGTGCCAGCAGGACAGGGGGCGTCGACTATGGCTACACCTTC
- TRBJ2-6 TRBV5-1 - CASSFHGLSGANVLTF TGCGCCAGCAGCTTTCACGGTCTCTCTGGGGCCAACGTCCTGACTTTC
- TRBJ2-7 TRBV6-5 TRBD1 CASSYSGQGAYEQYF TGTGCCAGCAGTTACTCAGGACAGGGAGCCTACGAGCAGTACTTC
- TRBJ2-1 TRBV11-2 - CASSSLEGYNEQFF TGTGCCAGCAGCTCCCTCGAGGGCTACAATGAGCAGTTCTTC
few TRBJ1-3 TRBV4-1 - CASSQSDTPGNTIYF TGCGCCAGCAGCCAATCGGACACTCCTGGAAACACCATATATTTT
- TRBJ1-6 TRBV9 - CASSATDYNSPLHF TGTGCCAGCAGCGCCACAGATTATAATTCACCCCTCCACTTT
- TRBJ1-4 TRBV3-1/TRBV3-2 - CASSHTGNGKLFF TGTGCCAGCAGCCATACAGGGAACGGAAAACTGTTTTTT
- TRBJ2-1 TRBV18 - CASRRGAFDEQFF TGTGCCAGCAGACGGGGGGCATTCGATGAGCAGTTCTTC
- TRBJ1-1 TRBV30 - CAWSPSLGDSEAFF TGTGCCTGGAGTCCATCCCTGGGAGACTCTGAAGCTTTCTTT
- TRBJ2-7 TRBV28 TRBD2 CASSFALAGLSYEQYF TGTGCCAGCAGTTTCGCACTAGCGGGACTCTCCTACGAGCAGTACTTC
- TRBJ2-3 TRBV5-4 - CASRSRDSTLGDTQYF TGTGCCAGCAGGTCCAGGGACTCGACCCTCGGAGATACGCAGTATTTT
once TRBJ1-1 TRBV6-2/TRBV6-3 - CASSGRRGLLEAFF TGTGCCAGCAGTGGGAGGCGGGGTCTACTTGAAGCTTTCTTT
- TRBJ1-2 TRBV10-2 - CASSQQRNYGYTF TGCGCCAGCAGCCAACAGAGAAACTATGGCTACACCTTC
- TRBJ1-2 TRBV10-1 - CASSEGRGAGYTF TGCGCCAGCAGTGAGGGCCGTGGAGCCGGCTACACCTTC
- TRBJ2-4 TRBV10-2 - CASSRGTELAKNIQYF TGCGCCAGCAGCCGCGGGACAGAACTAGCCAAAAACATTCAGTACTTC
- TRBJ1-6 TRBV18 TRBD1 CASSLGQPNSALHF TGTGCCAGCTCACTGGGACAGCCTAATTCAGCCCTCCACTTT
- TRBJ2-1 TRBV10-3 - CAISEREVSHEQFF TGTGCCATCAGTGAGAGGGAGGTCAGCCATGAGCAGTTCTTC
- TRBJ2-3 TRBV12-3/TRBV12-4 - CASSPISTDTQYF TGTGCCAGCAGCCCTATATCGACAGATACGCAGTATTTT
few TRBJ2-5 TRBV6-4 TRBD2 CAPKKRGGPIKETQYF TGTGCGCCGAAGAAGCGGGGGGGCCCGATTAAGGAGACCCAGTACTTC
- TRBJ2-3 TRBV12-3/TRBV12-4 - CASSFFRTDTQYF TGTGCCAGCAGTTTCTTTCGGACAGATACGCAGTATTTT
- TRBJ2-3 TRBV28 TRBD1 CASSFQGQGVDTQYF TGTGCCAGCAGTTTTCAGGGACAGGGGGTAGATACGCAGTATTTT
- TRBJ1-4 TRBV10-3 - CAISAGTPGGQLFF TGTGCCATCAGTGCGGGGACCCCCGGGGGACAACTGTTTTTT
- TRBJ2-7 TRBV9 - CASSVATGDSYEQYF TGTGCCAGCAGCGTAGCGACGGGGGATTCCTACGAGCAGTACTTC
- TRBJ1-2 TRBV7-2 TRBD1 CASSLVAGGGYGYTF TGTGCCAGCAGCTTAGTTGCAGGGGGCGGGTATGGCTACACCTTC
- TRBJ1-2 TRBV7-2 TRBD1 CASSLAGRGQGYTF TGTGCCAGCAGCTTAGCAGGCAGGGGGCAGGGCTACACCTTC
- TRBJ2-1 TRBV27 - CASSRTPSDEQFF TGTGCCAGCAGTCGGACACCCTCGGATGAGCAGTTCTTC
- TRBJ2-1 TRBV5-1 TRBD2 CASSFSGTIYNEQFF TGCGCCAGCAGCTTCTCCGGGACTATTTACAATGAGCAGTTCTTC
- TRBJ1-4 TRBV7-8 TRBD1 CASSLPTGGLEKLFF TGTGCCAGCAGCTTACCGACAGGGGGTTTAGAAAAACTGTTTTTT
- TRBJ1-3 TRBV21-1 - CASLHRVSGNTIYF TGTGCCAGCCTCCACAGGGTCTCGGGAAACACCATATATTTT
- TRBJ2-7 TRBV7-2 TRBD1 CASSAGTGQYYEQYF TGTGCCAGCAGCGCGGGGACAGGGCAATATTACGAGCAGTACTTC